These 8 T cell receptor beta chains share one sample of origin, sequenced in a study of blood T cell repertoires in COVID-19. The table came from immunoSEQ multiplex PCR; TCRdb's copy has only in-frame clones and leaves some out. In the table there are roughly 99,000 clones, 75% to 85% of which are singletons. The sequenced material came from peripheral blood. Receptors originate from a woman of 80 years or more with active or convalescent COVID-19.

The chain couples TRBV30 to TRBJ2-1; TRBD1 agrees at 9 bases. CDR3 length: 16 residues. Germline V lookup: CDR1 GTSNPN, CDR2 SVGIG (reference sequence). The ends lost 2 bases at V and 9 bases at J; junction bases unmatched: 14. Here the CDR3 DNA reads TGTGCCTGGAGTTTAGGACAGGGGACGGGAGCGAGTGAGCAGTTCTTC. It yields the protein CAWSLGQGTGASEQFF.

The DNA of the CDR3 is TGTGCCAGCAGCTCCCGGGATAGCGGGAGTTGGTACGAGCAGTACTTC. It translates to CASSSRDSGSWYEQYF. This rearrangement joins TRBV5-4 to TRBJ2-7; 9 bases are a match to TRBD2. The CDR3 consists of 16 residues. The V gene's germline CDR1 is SGHNT and CDR2 YYREEE (reference sequence). V trimming: 3 bases; J trimming: 4 bases; junction bases outside the gene matches: 11.

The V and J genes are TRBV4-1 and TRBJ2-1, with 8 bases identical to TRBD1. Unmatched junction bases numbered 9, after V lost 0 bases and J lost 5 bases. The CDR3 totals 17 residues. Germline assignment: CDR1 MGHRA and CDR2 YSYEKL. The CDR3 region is CASSQDLQGAQDNEQFF. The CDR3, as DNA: TGCGCCAGCAGCCAAGACCTTCAGGGGGCTCAAGACAATGAGCAGTTCTTC.

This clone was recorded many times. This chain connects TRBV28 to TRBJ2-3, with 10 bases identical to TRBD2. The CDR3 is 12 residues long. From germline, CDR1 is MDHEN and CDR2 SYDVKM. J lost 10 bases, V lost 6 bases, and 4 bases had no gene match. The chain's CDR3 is CASRASGRPQYF. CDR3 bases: TGTGCCAGCAGGGCTAGCGGGAGACCGCAGTATTTT.

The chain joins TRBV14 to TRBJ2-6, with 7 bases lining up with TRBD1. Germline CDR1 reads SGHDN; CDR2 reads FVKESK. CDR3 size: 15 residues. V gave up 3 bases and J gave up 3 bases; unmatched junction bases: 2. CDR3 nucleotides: TGTGCCAGCAGCCACAGGGGGTTTGGGGCCAACGTCCTGACTTTC. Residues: CASSHRGFGANVLTF.

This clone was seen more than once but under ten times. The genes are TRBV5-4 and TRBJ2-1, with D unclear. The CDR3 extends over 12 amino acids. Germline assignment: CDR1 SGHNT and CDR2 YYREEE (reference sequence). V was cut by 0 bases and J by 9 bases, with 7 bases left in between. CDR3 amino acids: CASSLGGAEQFF. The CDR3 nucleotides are TGTGCCAGCAGCTTGGGCGGCGCTGAGCAGTTCTTC.

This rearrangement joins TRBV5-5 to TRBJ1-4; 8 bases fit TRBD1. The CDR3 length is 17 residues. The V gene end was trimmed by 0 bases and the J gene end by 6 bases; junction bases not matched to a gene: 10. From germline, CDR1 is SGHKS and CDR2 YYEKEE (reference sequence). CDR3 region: CASSLGRLDRVYEKLFF. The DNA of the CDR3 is TGTGCCAGCAGCTTGGGTCGCCTGGACAGGGTATATGAAAAACTGTTTTTT.

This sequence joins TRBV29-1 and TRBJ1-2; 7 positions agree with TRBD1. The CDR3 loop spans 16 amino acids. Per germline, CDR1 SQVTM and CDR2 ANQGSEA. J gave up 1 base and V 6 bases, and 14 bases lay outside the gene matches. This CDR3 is CSVDRDSTSHNYGYTF. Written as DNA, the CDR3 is TGCAGCGTCGACCGGGACAGCACCAGCCATAACTATGGCTACACCTTC.